Presented here are 18 T cell receptor beta chains from one specimen sequenced in a study of blood T cell repertoires in COVID-19. This table comes from immunoSEQ multiplex PCR, and its TCRdb copy is limited to in-frame clones, with some not included. The table has roughly 250,000 clones, 80% to 90% seen once. The sample was peripheral blood. The receptors shown here come from a woman between 40 and 50 years old with acute or convalescent COVID-19.

V usage is TRBV7-6 and J usage is TRBJ2-2, with D possibly matching TRBD1 (6 bases). The CDR3 length is 18 residues. Germline CDR1 SGHVS, CDR2 FNYEAQ. The germline V and J ends were trimmed by 1 base and 6 bases, with 21 bases remaining between them. The CDR3 DNA reads TGTGCCAGCAGCTTAGATTTTTCGAGGGACACCGCCTCCGGGGAGCTGTTTTTT. Its protein product is CASSLDFSRDTASGELFF. Variable domain in full (rest from reference TRBV7-6 and TRBJ2-2): GAGVSQSPRYKVTKRGQDVALRCDPISGHVSLYWYRQALGQGPEFLTYFNYEAQQDKSGLPNDRFSAERPEGSISTLTIQRTEQRDSAMYRCASSLDFSRDTASGELFFGEGSRLTVL.

This clone came up a few times. The chain links TRBV4-2 to TRBJ1-5, with D perhaps matching TRBD1 (5 bases). The ends were cut back, 2 bases at V and 0 bases at J, with 17 bases in the middle. The length of the CDR3 is 18 residues. CDR1 is LGHNA, CDR2 YNFKEQ, per germline. The CDR3 is CASSQPLGGGISNQPQHF. As DNA, the CDR3 is TGTGCCAGCAGCCAACCGCTTGGGGGGGGGATTAGCAATCAGCCCCAGCATTTT.

This clone was seen a few times. The rearrangement uses TRBV18 and TRBJ1-1; perhaps TRBD1 as D (5 bases). The V gene lost 8 bases and the J gene lost 2 bases, with 12 bases spanning the gap. The CDR3 is 13 amino acids. Germline-derived CDR1 and CDR2 are KGHSH and LQKENI. The CDR3 loop reads CASLAGTNTEAFF. The CDR3 DNA follows: TGTGCCAGCCTCGCGGGGACCAACACTGAAGCTTTCTTT.

With regard to this clone: This sample includes further DNA sequences coding for the same CDR3. The chain links TRBV19 to TRBJ1-2; TRBD1 aligns across 11 bases. The V and J ends lost 6 bases and 0 bases, in that order; junction bases with no gene match: 3. The CDR3 loop spans 15 amino acids. From germline, CDR1 is LNHDA and CDR2 SQIVND (reference sequence). In DNA form, the CDR3 reads TGTGCCAGTAGCCGGGGACAGGGGGCTAACTATGGCTACACCTTC. This codes for CASSRGQGANYGYTF.

The V gene is TRBV2, the J gene TRBJ1-2, with a tentative D call TRBD1 (6 bases). Trimming shortened V by 6 bases and J by 5 bases, and 13 bases separated the two germline ends. There are 13 residues in the CDR3. Germline CDR1 reads SNHLY; CDR2 reads FYNNEI. DNA for the CDR3: TGTGCCAGCAGGGTCGGACAGACTTATGGCTACACCTTC. Translated: CASRVGQTYGYTF.

The gene calls are TRBV7-9 and TRBJ1-5, with TRBD1 matching 7 bases. Germline values: CDR1 SEHNR, CDR2 FQNEAQ (reference sequence). Trimming removed 9 bases from V and 7 bases from J; junction bases left unmatched: 3. The CDR3 is made up of 11 amino acids. CDR3 sequence reads: CASSQGQPQHF. The CDR3 DNA is TGTGCCAGTTCACAGGGGCAGCCCCAGCATTTT.

The chain employs TRBV3-1 (or the pseudogene TRBV3-2) and TRBJ1-2; D call uncertain. CDR1 is LGHDT and CDR2 is YNNKEL in the germline V gene (reference sequence). The CDR3 length is 13 residues. V lost 1 base and J lost 8, with 11 bases in between. Written as DNA, the CDR3 is TGTGCCAGCAGCCAAGCACGGGGTCGCGGCTACACCTTC. This translates into CASSQARGRGYTF.

This rearrangement joins TRBV18 to TRBJ1-1, with a possible D match to TRBD1 (6 bases). This CDR3 region has 12 residues. In germline, CDR1 is KGHSH, CDR2 LQKENI. Trimming removed 5 bases at V and 6 bases at J, with 10 bases between. The CDR3 protein is CASSAGVPEAFF. DNA of the CDR3: TGTGCCAGCTCAGCAGGGGTGCCTGAAGCTTTCTTT.

The count of this clone is one. At one boundary the junction diverges from the germline segment, which might be a read error. The chain uses TRBV6-1 and TRBJ2-5; D may be TRBD1 (7 bases). Germline lookup yields CDR1 MNHNS and CDR2 SASEGT. The CDR3 has 16 amino acids. The CDR3 bases are TGTGCCAGCAGCGAAGCCCGTGGAGGGGGCTTTGAGACCCAGTACTTC. As protein: CASSEARGGGFETQYF.

In the case of this clone: Other DNA variants within this sample encode the same CDR3. The chain recombines TRBV4-1 with TRBJ1-2, with unresolved D. Trimming pared 1 base from V and 0 bases from J, leaving 6 bases between. The CDR3 is 14 residues long. Germline V lookup: CDR1 MGHRA, CDR2 YSYEKL. This CDR3 is CASSQAGSNYGYTF. CDR3 coding DNA: TGCGCCAGCAGCCAAGCAGGTTCTAACTATGGCTACACCTTC.

This clone was picked up one time. The chain employs TRBV19 and TRBJ1-5; D is undetermined. V dropped 5 bases and J dropped 0 bases, with 17 bases sitting between them. This CDR3 spans 17 amino acids. The germline gives CDR1 LNHDA, CDR2 SQIVND (reference sequence). Here the CDR3 DNA reads TGTGCCAGTAGTTTAACCGCCTGGGGAGATAGCAATCAGCCCCAGCATTTT. It codes for CASSLTAWGDSNQPQHF. The full variable domain, with the rest looked up from reference TRBV19 and TRBJ1-5, is DGGITQSPKYLFRKEGQNVTLSCEQNLNHDAMYWYRQDPGQGLRLIYYSQIVNDFQKGDIAEGYSVSREKKESFPLTVTSAQKNPTAFYLCASSLTAWGDSNQPQHFGDGTRLSIL.

V and J are TRBV6-5 and TRBJ2-5, with TRBD1 matching 11 bases. Germline CDR1 reads MNHEY; CDR2 reads SVGAGI. This CDR3 has 15 residues. Losses at the gene ends were 6 bases for V and 4 bases for J; bases not matched to a gene: 7. In nucleotides, the CDR3 is TGTGCCAGCAGGATACCCGGGACAGGGGGAGAGACCCAGTACTTC. Translated: CASRIPGTGGETQYF.

The rearrangement uses TRBV6-5 and TRBJ2-3; 8 nucleotides match TRBD2. Germline CDR1 and CDR2: MNHEY and SVGAGI. This CDR3 contains 16 residues. With 2 bases clipped from V and 0 bases from J, the junction kept 4 bases outside the gene matches. CDR3 nucleotides: TGTGCCAGCAGTTACCGCGGGGGGCCTAGCACAGATACGCAGTATTTT. Protein product: CASSYRGGPSTDTQYF.

The chain combines TRBV6-1 with TRBJ2-7, with D perhaps TRBD1 (5 bases). The CDR3 length is 15 residues. Trimming left V 0 bases short and J 0 bases short, with 9 bases between. Per the germline V gene, CDR1 is MNHNS and CDR2 is SASEGT. The DNA for the CDR3 is TGTGCCAGCAGTGAAGCAGGGGCCAGCTCCTACGAGCAGTACGTC. Its translation is CASSEAGASSYEQYV.

This clone is a singleton in its sample. The chain carries TRBV4-2 and TRBJ1-1; possible D gene TRBD1, 6 bases. Germline V gives CDR1 LGHNA, CDR2 YNFKEQ. The CDR3 is made up of 15 amino acids. The V gene lost 0 bases and the J gene lost 10 bases, with 18 bases spanning the gap. The CDR3 region has the DNA TGTGCCAGCAGCCAAGATCGTTATGAAGGGGGATCAGCTTTCTTT. Amino acids: CASSQDRYEGGSAFF.

The J gene is TRBJ1-6, the V gene TRBV27, with a possible D match to TRBD1 (6 bases). Deletions cut 5 bases from V and 7 bases from J, with 15 bases between. The CDR3 extends over 15 amino acids. The V gene's germline CDR1 is MNHEY and CDR2 SMNVEV (reference sequence). The chain's CDR3 is CASSPQGIVNSPLHF. The CDR3 region has the DNA TGTGCCAGCAGTCCCCAGGGGATCGTGAATTCACCCCTCCACTTT.

The chain is built from TRBV18 and TRBJ1-1, with TRBD1 matching over 10 bases. Trimming took 10 bases from V and 5 from J; bases not matched to a gene: 10. Per the germline V gene, CDR1 is KGHSH and CDR2 is LQKENI. The CDR3 runs 14 residues. The CDR3 DNA is TGTGCCACCCAGGGGGGACAGGGGTGGACTGAAGCTTTCTTT. Amino acid sequence: CATQGGQGWTEAFF.

The chain employs TRBV11-2 and TRBJ1-2, with D tentatively TRBD1 (6 bases). The CDR3 is made up of 13 amino acids. CDR1 is SGHAT, CDR2 FQNNGV, per germline. The V end lost 5 bases, the J end lost 6 bases, and 13 bases lay between the germline ends. CDR3: CASSLTGSDGYTF. CDR3 bases: TGTGCCAGCAGCCTGACAGGATCCGATGGCTACACCTTC.